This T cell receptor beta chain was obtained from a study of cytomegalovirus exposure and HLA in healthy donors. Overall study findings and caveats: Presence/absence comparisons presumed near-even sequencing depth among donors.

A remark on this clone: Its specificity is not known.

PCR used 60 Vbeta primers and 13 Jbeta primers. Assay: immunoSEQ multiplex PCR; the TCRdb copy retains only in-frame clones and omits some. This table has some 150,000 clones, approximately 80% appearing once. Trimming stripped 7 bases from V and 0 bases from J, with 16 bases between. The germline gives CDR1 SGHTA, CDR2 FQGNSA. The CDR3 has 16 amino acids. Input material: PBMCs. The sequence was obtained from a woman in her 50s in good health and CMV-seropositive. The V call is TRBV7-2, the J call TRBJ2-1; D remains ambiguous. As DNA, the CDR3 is TGTGCCAGCACGTTCCAGAGCGCGAGCTCCTACAATGAGCAGTTCTTC. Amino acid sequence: CASTFQSASSYNEQFF.